This T cell receptor beta chain is from a study of T-cell memory formation after mild COVID-19. Study conclusions and caveats: The appearance of some responding clones in pre-infection memory suggested that cross-reactive memory joined. SARS-CoV-2 specificity was not confirmed for second-wave clones peaking on day 37.

In this sample, this clonotype turned up many times. Its antigen is not known. TCRdb re-called the 5' RACE reads with MiXCR, one entry per CDR3 protein. This sample has approximately 560,000 distinct CDR3 sequences, with around 16% found just once. The TCR comes from an adult woman who had mild COVID-19 (a few samples of this study predate the infection). Cell type and time point are not known. Sample: PBMCs or a T cell subset sorted from them (not recorded which).

DNA for the CDR3: TGTGCCAGCAGTATAAACAGGGGCACTGAAGCTTTCTTT. Residues: CASSINRGTEAFF. The J gene is TRBJ1-1, the V gene TRBV7-9; 7 nucleotides match TRBD1. Germline lookup yields CDR1 SEHNR and CDR2 FQNEAQ (reference sequence). Trimming cost V 6 bases and J 4 bases; bases outside gene matches: 5. The CDR3 is 13 residues long.